The clone carrying this T cell receptor beta chain occurred many times. The antigen remains unidentified. The CDR3 is made up of 14 amino acids. Per germline, CDR1 SGHRS and CDR2 YFSETQ. V dropped 7 bases and J dropped 0 bases, with 11 bases sitting between them. This entry is derived from a study of CD8 T cells in ankylosing spondylitis. Findings and limits, study-wide: There were earlier reports of some motif variants in reactive arthritis synovial fluid and blood. Fewer than ten highly homologous variants made up a TCR beta motif that seemed to typify ankylosing spondylitis blood.

TCRdb processed the 5' RACE reads anew with MiXCR; each CDR3 protein has one entry. The sample lists around 140,000 distinct CDR3 sequences, 9.5% to 12% seen once, with less than 5% in the top ten. V usage is TRBV5-1 and J usage is TRBJ2-1, with D tentatively TRBD2 (5 bases). The receptor was isolated from a female donor with ankylosing spondylitis or in good health (not recorded which). Sequencing was performed on blood, either unsorted or a sorted T cell fraction (not recorded which). Written as DNA, the CDR3 is TGCGCCAGCGGAGCGGACTCCTCCTACAATGAGCAGTTCTTC. Protein: CASGADSSYNEQFF.